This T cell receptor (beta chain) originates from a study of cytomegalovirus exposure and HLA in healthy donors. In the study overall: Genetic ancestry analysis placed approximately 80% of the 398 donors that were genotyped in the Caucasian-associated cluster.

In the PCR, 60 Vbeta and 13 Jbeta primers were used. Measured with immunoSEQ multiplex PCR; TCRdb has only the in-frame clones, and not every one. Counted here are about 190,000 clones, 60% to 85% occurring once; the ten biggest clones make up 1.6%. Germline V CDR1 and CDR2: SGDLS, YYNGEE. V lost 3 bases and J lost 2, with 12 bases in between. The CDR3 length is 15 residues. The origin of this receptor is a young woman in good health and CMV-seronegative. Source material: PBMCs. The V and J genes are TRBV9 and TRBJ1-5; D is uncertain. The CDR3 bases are TGTGCCAGCAGCGCCGGAGGAGGTGGCAATCAGCCCCAGCATTTT. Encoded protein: CASSAGGGGNQPQHF.